The 6 T cell receptor beta chains in this list originate from one sample, sequenced in a study of cytomegalovirus exposure and HLA in healthy donors. The PCR made use of 60 Vbeta and 13 Jbeta primers. Method: immunoSEQ multiplex PCR; TCRdb's copy keeps in-frame clones and lacks some. Of 80,000 or so clones in the sample, 78% are singletons; the top ten hold around 4.3%. The sequenced sample was PBMCs. The receptors originated from a man in his forties in good health and CMV-seronegative.

This rearrangement joins TRBV13 to TRBJ2-5, with TRBD1 matching over 10 bases. The assigned J gene may be wrong: the sequence end matches TRBJ2-7 better. The germline gives CDR1 PRHDT, CDR2 FYEKMQ (reference sequence). This CDR3 is 17 amino acids long. The CDR3 protein is CASSPPLSGTGVYEQYF. Here the CDR3 DNA reads TGTGCCAGCAGCCCCCCTCTTTCCGGGACAGGGGTCTACGAGCAGTACTTC.

V and J are TRBV4-3 and TRBJ2-4; 13 nucleotides align to TRBD2. CDR1 and CDR2 from the germline V gene are LGHNA and YSLEER. This CDR3 is 17 amino acids long. V was clipped by 0 bases and J by 5 bases; unmatched bases: 4. CDR3 nucleotide sequence: TGCGCCAGCAGCCAAGATACTAGCGGGAGGGCTGAAAACATTCAGTACTTC. Translated: CASSQDTSGRAENIQYF.

V usage is TRBV9 and J usage is TRBJ2-5; TRBD1 matches at 8 bases. V lost 0 bases and J lost 3; bases outside the gene matches: 1. Germline CDR1 is SGDLS and CDR2 is YYNGEE. This CDR3 region has 14 residues. The CDR3 DNA is TGTGCCAGCAGCGTAGGACAGGGGAAAGAGACCCAGTACTTC. It yields the protein CASSVGQGKETQYF. Supplemented by reference TRBV9 and TRBJ2-5, the full variable domain reads DSGVTQTPKHLITATGQRVTLRCSPRSGDLSVYWYQQSLDQGLQFLIQYYNGEERAKGNILERFSAQQFPDLHSELNLSSLELGDSALYFCASSVGQGKETQYFGPGTRLLVL.

This rearrangement joins TRBV10-1 to TRBJ1-2; tentatively, D is TRBD1 (6 bases). The CDR3 sequence is 16 residues long. Trimming removed 4 bases at V and 1 base at J, with 16 bases between. The germline V gene has CDR1 WNHNN and CDR2 SYGVQD (reference sequence). CDR3 nucleotide sequence: TGCGCCAGCAGTGCCGGGGACAACTGTGTTAACTATGGCTACACCTTC. Translated, it gives CASSAGDNCVNYGYTF.

V usage is TRBV27 and J usage is TRBJ2-1; TRBD2 matches 8 bases. V shed 5 bases, J shed 7 bases, and the junction held 7 bases outside the gene matches. Germline assignment: CDR1 MNHEY and CDR2 SMNVEV (reference sequence). CDR3 size: 14 residues. DNA for the CDR3: TGTGCCAGCAGTCAGCGGGAGAGGGGTAATGAGCAGTTCTTC. This gives the protein CASSQRERGNEQFF.

This chain connects TRBV28 to TRBJ2-7; 8 bases map to TRBD1. The CDR3 totals 17 residues. The junction had 10 bases not matched to a gene; V was cut back by 1 base and J by 2 bases. Germline assignment: CDR1 MDHEN and CDR2 SYDVKM. The CDR3 reads CASSLSDGGTGTYEQYF. The CDR3 bases are TGTGCCAGCAGTTTATCCGATGGCGGGACAGGTACCTACGAGCAGTACTTC.